This T cell receptor (beta chain) is drawn from a study of shared clonotypes between healthy human individuals. Overall study results and limits: Naive subsets typically showed greater estimated richness than memory subsets. Tissues were not sampled, only blood, and their repertoires likely differ.

About this clone itself: Antigen specificity is unknown.

Assay used: immunoSEQ multiplex PCR; TCRdb lists only in-frame clones, some missing. This sample has 2.3 million or so clones, with 90% to 95% found just once. The CDR3 is 17 residues long. V lost 4 bases and J lost 5; bases outside the gene matches: 10. From germline, CDR1 is SGHNT and CDR2 YYREEE (reference sequence). Sequences were obtained from naive CD4+ T cells from PBMCs. The subset is: CD45RA+ positively selected. This TCR was sampled from a man between 18 and 29 years old in good health. Some clones in this sample may be carry-over from other donors' samples. The V gene is TRBV5-4, the J gene TRBJ2-1; 12 positions agree with TRBD2. CDR3 in amino acids: CASSLPNRLAGDNEQFF. For the CDR3, the DNA is TGTGCCAGCAGCCTACCCAACCGACTAGCGGGAGACAATGAGCAGTTCTTC.